This entry describes one T cell receptor (beta chain). Its antigen is still unknown. This entry comes from a study of OX40 agonist ivuxolimab in advanced cancers. Findings and limits, study-wide: At doses 0.1 to 3.0 mg/kg, CD4+ and CD8+ clones expanded. Expanded clones were, on average, more numerous in CD8+ T cells than in CD4+.

V lost 4 bases and J lost 5; bases outside the gene matches: 5. CDR1 and CDR2 from the germline V gene are SGHRS and YFSETQ. The CDR3 runs to 14 residues. Produced via immunoSEQ multiplex PCR; TCRdb's table is partial and in-frame only. The sample lists just under 60,000 clones; about 90% were seen once. Sequenced here: CD4+ or CD8+ T cells sorted from blood, sampled in a trial of the OX40 agonist ivuxolimab. The rearrangement joins TRBV5-1 to TRBJ1-5; 8 bases map to TRBD1. This sequence was found in an adult with an advanced solid tumor such as melanoma, head and neck, liver or kidney cancer. CDR3 sequence reads: CASSHDRGDQPQHF. The CDR3 nucleotides are TGCGCCAGCAGCCACGACAGGGGAGATCAGCCCCAGCATTTT.